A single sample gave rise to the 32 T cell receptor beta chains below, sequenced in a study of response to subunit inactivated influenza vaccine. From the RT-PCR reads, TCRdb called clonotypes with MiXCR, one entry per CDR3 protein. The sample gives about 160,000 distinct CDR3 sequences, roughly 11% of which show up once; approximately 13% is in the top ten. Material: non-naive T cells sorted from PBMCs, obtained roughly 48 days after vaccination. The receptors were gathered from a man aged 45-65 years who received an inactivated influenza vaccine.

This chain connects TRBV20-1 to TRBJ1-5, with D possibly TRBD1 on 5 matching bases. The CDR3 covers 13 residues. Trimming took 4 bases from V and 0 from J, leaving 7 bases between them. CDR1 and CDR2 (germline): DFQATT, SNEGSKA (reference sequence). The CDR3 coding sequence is TGCAGTGCTAAAGGGGCTAGCAATCAGCCCCAGCATTTT. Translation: CSAKGASNQPQHF.

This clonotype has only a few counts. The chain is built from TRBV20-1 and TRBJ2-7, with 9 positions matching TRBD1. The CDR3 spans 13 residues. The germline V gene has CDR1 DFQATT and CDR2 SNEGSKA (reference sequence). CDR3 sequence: CRVTGTGSNEQYF. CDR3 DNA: TGCAGAGTAACCGGGACAGGGAGCAACGAGCAGTACTTC.

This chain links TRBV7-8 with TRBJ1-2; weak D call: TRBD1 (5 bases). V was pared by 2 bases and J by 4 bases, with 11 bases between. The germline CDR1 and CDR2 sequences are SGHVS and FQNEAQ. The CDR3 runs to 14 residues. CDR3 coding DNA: TGTGCCAGCAGCTTAAGGAGACAGATCTATGGCTACACCTTC. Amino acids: CASSLRRQIYGYTF.

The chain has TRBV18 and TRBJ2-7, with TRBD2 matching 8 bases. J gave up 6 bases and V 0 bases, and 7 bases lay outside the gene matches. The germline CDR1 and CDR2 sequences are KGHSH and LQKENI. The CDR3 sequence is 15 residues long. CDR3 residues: CASSPPGLGNIEQYF. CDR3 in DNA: TGTGCCAGCTCACCACCGGGACTAGGAAACATCGAGCAGTACTTC.

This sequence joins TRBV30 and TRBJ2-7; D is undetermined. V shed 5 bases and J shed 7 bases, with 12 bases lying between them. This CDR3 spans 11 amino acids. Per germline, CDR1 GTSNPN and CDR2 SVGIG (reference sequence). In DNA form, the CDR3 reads TGTGCCTGGGCGAGAGTTGGGGAGCAGTACTTC. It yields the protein CAWARVGEQYF.

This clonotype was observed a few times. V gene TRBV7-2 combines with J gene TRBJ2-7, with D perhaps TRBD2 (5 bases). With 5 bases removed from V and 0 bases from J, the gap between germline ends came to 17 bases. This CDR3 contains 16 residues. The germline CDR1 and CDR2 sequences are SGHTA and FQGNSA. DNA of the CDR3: TGTGCCAGCAGCCCTCGGGGAGTTAAAGCCTCCTACGAGCAGTACTTC. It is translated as CASSPRGVKASYEQYF. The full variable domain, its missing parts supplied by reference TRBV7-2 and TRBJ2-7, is GAGVSQSPSNKVTEKGKDVELRCDPISGHTALYWYRQSLGQGLEFLIYFQGNSAPDKSGLPSDRFSAERTGGSVSTLTIQRTQQEDSAVYLCASSPRGVKASYEQYFGPGTRLTVT.

CDR3 in DNA: TGTGCCAGCACCGAGGGACAGGGCGAATCTTCACCCCTCCACTTT. Encoded protein: CASTEGQGESSPLHF. The chain carries TRBV28 and TRBJ1-6; the match to TRBD1 covers 9 bases. J was trimmed by 9 bases and V by 7 bases; bases with no gene match: 10. The CDR3 has 15 residues. Germline V gene lookup returns CDR1 MDHEN and CDR2 SYDVKM.

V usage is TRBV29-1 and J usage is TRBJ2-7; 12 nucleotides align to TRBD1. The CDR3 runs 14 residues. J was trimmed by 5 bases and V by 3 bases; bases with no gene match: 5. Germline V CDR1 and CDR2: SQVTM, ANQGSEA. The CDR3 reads CSVEPGQGADEQYF. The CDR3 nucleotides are TGCAGCGTTGAGCCGGGACAGGGGGCAGACGAGCAGTACTTC.

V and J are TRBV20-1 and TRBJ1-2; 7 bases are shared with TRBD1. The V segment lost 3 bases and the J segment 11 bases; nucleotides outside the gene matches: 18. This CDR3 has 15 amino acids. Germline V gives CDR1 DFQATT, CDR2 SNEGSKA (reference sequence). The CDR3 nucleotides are TGCAGTGCTAGGAGGAGGGGGCGTATCCTTTCTACGTACACCTTC. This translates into CSARRRGRILSTYTF.

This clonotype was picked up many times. The CDR3 coding sequence is TGCAGTGCTAGAGATCTCGGTAGCGGGGGGGCCTACGAGCAGTACTTC. Its protein product is CSARDLGSGGAYEQYF. The chain employs TRBV20-1 and TRBJ2-7, with 11 bases aligning to TRBD2. The CDR3 runs to 16 residues. Per germline, CDR1 DFQATT and CDR2 SNEGSKA (reference sequence). Losses at the gene ends were 0 bases for V and 2 bases for J; bases not matched to a gene: 6.

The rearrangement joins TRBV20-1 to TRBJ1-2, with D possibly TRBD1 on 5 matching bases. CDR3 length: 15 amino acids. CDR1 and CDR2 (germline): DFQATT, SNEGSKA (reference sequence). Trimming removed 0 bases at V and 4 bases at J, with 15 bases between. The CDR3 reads CSAREGRGMGYGYTF. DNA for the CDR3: TGCAGTGCTAGAGAGGGGAGGGGAATGGGCTATGGCTACACCTTC.

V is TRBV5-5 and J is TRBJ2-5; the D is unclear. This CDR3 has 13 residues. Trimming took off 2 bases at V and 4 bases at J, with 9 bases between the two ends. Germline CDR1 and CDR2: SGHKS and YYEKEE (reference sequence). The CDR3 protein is CASSFRQRETQYF. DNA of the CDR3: TGTGCCAGCAGCTTCCGACAACGAGAGACCCAGTACTTC.

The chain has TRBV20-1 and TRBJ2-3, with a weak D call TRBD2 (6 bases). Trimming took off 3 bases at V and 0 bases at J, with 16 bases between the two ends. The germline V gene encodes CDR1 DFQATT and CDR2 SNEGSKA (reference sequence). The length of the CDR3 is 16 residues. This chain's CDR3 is CSASRWGDTSTDTQYF. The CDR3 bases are TGCAGTGCTAGCCGATGGGGGGATACTAGCACAGATACGCAGTATTTT.

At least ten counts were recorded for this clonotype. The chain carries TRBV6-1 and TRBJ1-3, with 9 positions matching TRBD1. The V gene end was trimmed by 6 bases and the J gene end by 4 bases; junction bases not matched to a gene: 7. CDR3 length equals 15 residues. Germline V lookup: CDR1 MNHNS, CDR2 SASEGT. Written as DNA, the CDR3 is TGTGCCAGCAGCTCGGACAGGGGCCGAGGAAACACCATATATTTT. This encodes CASSSDRGRGNTIYF.

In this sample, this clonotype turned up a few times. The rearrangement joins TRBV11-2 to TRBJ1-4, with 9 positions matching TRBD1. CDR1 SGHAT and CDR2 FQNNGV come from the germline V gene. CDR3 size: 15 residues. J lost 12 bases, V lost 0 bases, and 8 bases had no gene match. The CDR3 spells CASSLDGTGGMELFF. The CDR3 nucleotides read TGTGCCAGCAGCTTAGATGGTACAGGGGGCATGGAACTGTTTTTT.

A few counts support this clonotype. CDR3 residues: CASSWSKVEGYTF. CDR3 bases: TGTGCCAGCAGTTGGTCTAAGGTAGAAGGCTACACCTTC. The rearrangement links TRBV12-3 or TRBV12-4 to TRBJ1-2; no reliable D call. With 4 bases removed from V and 8 bases from J, the gap between germline ends came to 14 bases. The CDR3 length is 13 residues.

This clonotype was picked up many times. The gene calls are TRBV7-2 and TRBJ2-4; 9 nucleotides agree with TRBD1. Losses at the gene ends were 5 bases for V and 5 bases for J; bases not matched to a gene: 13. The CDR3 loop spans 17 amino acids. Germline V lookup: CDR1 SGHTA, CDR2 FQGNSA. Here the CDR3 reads CASSLSGGQGLQNIQYF. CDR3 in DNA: TGTGCCAGCAGCCTCTCAGGGGGACAGGGCCTTCAAAACATTCAGTACTTC.

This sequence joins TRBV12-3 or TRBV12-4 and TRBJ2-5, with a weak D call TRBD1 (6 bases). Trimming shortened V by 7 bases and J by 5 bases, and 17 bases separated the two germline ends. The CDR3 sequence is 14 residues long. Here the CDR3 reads CASNVYRVIETQYF. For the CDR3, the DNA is TGTGCCAGCAATGTCTACAGGGTGATCGAGACCCAGTACTTC.

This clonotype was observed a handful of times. Written as DNA, the CDR3 is TGTGCCAGCAGTCATACTAGAGGGGGGGACAATGAGCAGTTCTTC. Amino acids: CASSHTRGGDNEQFF. This chain uses TRBV6-5 with TRBJ2-1; possible D gene TRBD2, 7 bases. Trimming removed 5 bases from V and 5 bases from J, with 16 bases in between. This CDR3 contains 15 residues. Germline-derived CDR1 and CDR2 are MNHEY and SVGAGI.

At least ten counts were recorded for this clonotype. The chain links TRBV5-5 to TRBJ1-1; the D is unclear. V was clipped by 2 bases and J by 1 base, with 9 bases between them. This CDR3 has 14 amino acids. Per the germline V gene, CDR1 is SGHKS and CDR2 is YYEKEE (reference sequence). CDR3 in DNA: TGTGCCAGCAGCTTCGGCATGGCGAACACTGAAGCTTTCTTT. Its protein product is CASSFGMANTEAFF.

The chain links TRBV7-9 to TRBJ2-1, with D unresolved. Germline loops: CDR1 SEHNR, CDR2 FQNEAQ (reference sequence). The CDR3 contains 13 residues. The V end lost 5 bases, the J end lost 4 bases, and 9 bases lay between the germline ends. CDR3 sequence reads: CASSILDYNEQFF. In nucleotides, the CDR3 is TGTGCCAGCAGCATTCTGGATTACAATGAGCAGTTCTTC.

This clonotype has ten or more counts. For the CDR3, the DNA is TGCAGTGCTAGAGGACAGACTAGCACAGATACGCAGTATTTT. Protein product: CSARGQTSTDTQYF. The chain couples TRBV20-1 to TRBJ2-3; the D gene is possibly TRBD1 (5 bases). Germline CDR1 is DFQATT and CDR2 is SNEGSKA (reference sequence). The length of the CDR3 is 14 residues. Between the trimmed V and J ends, which lost 1 base and 0 bases, there was a span of 8 bases.

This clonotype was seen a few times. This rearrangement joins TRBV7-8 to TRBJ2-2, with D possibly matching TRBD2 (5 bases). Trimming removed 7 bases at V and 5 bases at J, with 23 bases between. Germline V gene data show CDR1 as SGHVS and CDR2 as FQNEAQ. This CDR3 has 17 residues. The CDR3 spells CASNPQRTGKWTGELFF. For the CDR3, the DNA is TGTGCCAGCAATCCTCAAAGGACGGGGAAGTGGACCGGGGAGCTGTTTTTT.

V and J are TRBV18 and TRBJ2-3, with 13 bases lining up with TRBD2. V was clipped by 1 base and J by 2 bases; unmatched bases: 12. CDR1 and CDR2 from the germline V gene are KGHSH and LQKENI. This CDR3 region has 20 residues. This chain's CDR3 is CASSPRRGTSGDRHTDTQYF. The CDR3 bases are TGTGCCAGCTCACCACGAAGGGGGACTAGCGGGGACCGACACACAGATACGCAGTATTTT.

The CDR3 is CASSQDRQSTGELFF. In DNA form, the CDR3 reads TGTGCCAGCAGCCAGGACAGGCAAAGCACCGGGGAGCTGTTTTTT. V is TRBV3-1 and J is TRBJ2-2, with 7 bases aligning to TRBD1. Germline values: CDR1 LGHDT, CDR2 YNNKEL (reference sequence). The CDR3 loop spans 15 amino acids. Losses at the gene ends were 3 bases for V and 4 bases for J; bases not matched to a gene: 5. Full variable domain (outside the CDR3, taken from reference TRBV3-1 and TRBJ2-2): DTAVSQTPKYLVTQMGNDKSIKCEQNLGHDTMYWYKQDSKKFLKIMFSYNNKELIINETVPNRFSPKSPDKAHLNLHINSLELGDSAVYFCASSQDRQSTGELFFGEGSRLTVL.

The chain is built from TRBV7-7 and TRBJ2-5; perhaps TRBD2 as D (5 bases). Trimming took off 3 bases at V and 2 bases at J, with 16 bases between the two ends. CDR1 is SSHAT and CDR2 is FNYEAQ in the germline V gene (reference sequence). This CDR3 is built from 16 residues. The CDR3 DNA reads TGTGCCAGCAGCTTGGGCAGCGCGGGCTTACAAGAGACCCAGTACTTC. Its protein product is CASSLGSAGLQETQYF.

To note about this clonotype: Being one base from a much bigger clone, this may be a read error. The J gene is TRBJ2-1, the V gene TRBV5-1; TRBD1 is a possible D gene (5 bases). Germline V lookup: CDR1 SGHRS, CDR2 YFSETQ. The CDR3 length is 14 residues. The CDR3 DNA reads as TGCGACAGCATGCGAGACAGCTCCTACAATGAGCAGTTCTTC. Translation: CDSMRDSSYNEQFF.

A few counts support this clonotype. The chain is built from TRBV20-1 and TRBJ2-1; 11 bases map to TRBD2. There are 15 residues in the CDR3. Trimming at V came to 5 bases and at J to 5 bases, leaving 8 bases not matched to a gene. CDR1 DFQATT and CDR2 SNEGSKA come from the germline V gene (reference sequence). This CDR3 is CSAPLAGGIHNEQFF. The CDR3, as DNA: TGCAGTGCTCCTTTAGCGGGGGGGATCCACAATGAGCAGTTCTTC.

The CDR3 protein is CASSPSWTGTAQETQYF. The CDR3 DNA reads TGTGCCAGCAGCCCAAGTTGGACGGGGACGGCCCAAGAGACCCAGTACTTC. The chain has TRBV7-2 and TRBJ2-5; D tentatively fits TRBD1 or TRBD2 (5 bases each). Germline values: CDR1 SGHTA, CDR2 FQGNSA. The length of the CDR3 is 17 residues. V was pared by 5 bases and J by 1 base, with 20 bases between.

The CDR3 DNA reads as TGTGCCAGCAGCCACTGGGAGGCAGAAGAGACCCAGTACTTC. As protein: CASSHWEAEETQYF. This chain joins TRBV5-6 and TRBJ2-5; the D gene is possibly TRBD2 (6 bases). There are 14 residues in the CDR3. V lost 4 bases to trimming and J lost 3 bases, with 13 bases between them. The germline V gene has CDR1 SGHDT and CDR2 YYEEEE.

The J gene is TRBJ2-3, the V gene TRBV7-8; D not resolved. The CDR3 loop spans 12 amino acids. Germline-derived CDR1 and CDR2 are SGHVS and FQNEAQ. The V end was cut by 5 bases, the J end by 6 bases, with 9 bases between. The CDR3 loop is CASSRTEDTQYF. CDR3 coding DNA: TGTGCCAGCAGCCGGACCGAGGATACGCAGTATTTT.

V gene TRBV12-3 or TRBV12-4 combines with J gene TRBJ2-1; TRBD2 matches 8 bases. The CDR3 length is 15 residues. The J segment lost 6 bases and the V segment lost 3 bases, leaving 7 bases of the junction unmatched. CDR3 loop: CASSFLAGGRNEQFF. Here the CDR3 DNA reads TGTGCCAGCAGTTTCTTGGCGGGAGGCCGCAATGAGCAGTTCTTC.